A selection of T cell receptor beta chains follows, all from one sample in a study of blood T cell repertoires in COVID-19. Sequenced by immunoSEQ multiplex PCR; TCRdb stores in-frame clones only, minus some. The sample consists of 150,000 to 200,000 clones, approximately 78% of them appearing once. Sequences were obtained from PBMCs or T cells enriched from blood (not recorded which). All receptors come from a woman in her forties or fifties who had recovered from COVID-19. Both conserved end residues are part of each CDR3. D genes are given only for firm matches. Size tells how often a clone was seen (once, few, many) or the class of an expanded clone, and some rows leave it out.

>TRBV5-6|TRBJ2-7|TRBD1|NA
TGTGCCAGCAGCTTGCCAGACAGGGGGACCTACGAGCAGTACTTC
CASSLPDRGTYEQYF
>TRBV5-4|TRBJ1-3|NA|NA
TGTGCCAGCAGCCTACAGGCCCTCTCTGGAAACACCATATATTTT
CASSLQALSGNTIYF
>TRBV19|TRBJ2-6|NA|NA
TGTGCCAGTAGTATGAGCGGTCTGGGGTCTGGGGCCAACGTCCTGACTTTC
CASSMSGLGSGANVLTF
>TRBV28|TRBJ2-2|NA|NA
TGTGCCAGCAATCAGGGCGGGACGAACACCGGGGAGCTGTTTTTT
CASNQGGTNTGELFF
>TRBV7-2|TRBJ2-5|NA|NA
TGTGCCAGCGGCGGGTCCACCCAAGAGACCCAGTACTTC
CASGGSTQETQYF
>TRBV7-2|TRBJ2-2|NA|once
TGTGCCAGCAGCAATAAGGAGCGGGCCCAGAACACCGGGGAGCTGTTTTTT
CASSNKERAQNTGELFF
>TRBV19|TRBJ1-5|TRBD1|NA
TGTGCCAGTACCTGGACAGGGAGCAATCAGCCCCAGCATTTT
CASTWTGSNQPQHF
>TRBV11-2|TRBJ2-4|NA|NA
TGTGCCAGCAGCTTTTCGAGAAACATTCAGTACTTC
CASSFSRNIQYF
>TRBV6-4|TRBJ2-1|TRBD2|NA
TGTGTCACCCGGGGGGCCTACAATGAGCAGTTCTTC
CVTRGAYNEQFF
>TRBV5-5|TRBJ1-1|TRBD1|NA
TGTGCCAGCAGCCTTAGGACAGGGCGGAACACTGAAGCTTTCTTT
CASSLRTGRNTEAFF
>TRBV9|TRBJ2-1|NA|NA
TGTGCCAGCAACATACAAGGGACTTTCTACAATGAGCAGTTCTTC
CASNIQGTFYNEQFF
>TRBV27|TRBJ2-3|TRBD1|NA
TGTGCCAGCAGTACGGGACAGTTCCGAGATACGCAGTATTTT
CASSTGQFRDTQYF
>TRBV5-6|TRBJ2-7|NA|NA
TGTGCCAGCAGCCCCCTCAGGGGGCGGGAGCCCTACGAGCAGTACTTC
CASSPLRGREPYEQYF
>TRBV13|TRBJ1-2|NA|once
TGTGCCAGCAGCTTACAGGGGCTTGGCTATGGCTACACCTTC
CASSLQGLGYGYTF
>TRBV4-2|TRBJ2-7|TRBD2|NA
TGTGCCAGCAGCCAAGACCAGACTAGCGGGAGTGTCTCCTACGAGCAGTACTTC
CASSQDQTSGSVSYEQYF
>TRBV28|TRBJ2-7|NA|NA
TGTGCCAGCAGTTTGCAAACGGGAGTTTCCTCCTACGAGCAGTACTTC
CASSLQTGVSSYEQYF
>TRBV5-1|TRBJ2-5|TRBD2|once
TGCGCCAGCAGCCGCGGACTAGCGGGAGGGTACCAAGAGACCCAGTACTTC
CASSRGLAGGYQETQYF
>TRBV6-5|TRBJ1-1|NA|NA
TGTGCCAGCAGTTCCATCCGGGGAGGCACTGAAGCTTTCTTT
CASSSIRGGTEAFF
>TRBV12-3/TRBV12-4|TRBJ2-5|NA|NA
TGTGCCAGCAGTACCACATCCCAAGAGACCCAGTACTTC
CASSTTSQETQYF
>TRBV9|TRBJ2-2|TRBD2|NA
TGTGCCAGCAGCGTTAGCGGGGCCACCGGGGAGCTGTTTTTT
CASSVSGATGELFF
>TRBV28|TRBJ2-7|NA|NA
TGTGCCAGCAGGACCGAAACGGGAGCCTACGAGCAGTACTTC
CASRTETGAYEQYF
>TRBV19|TRBJ1-5|NA|few
TGTGCCAGTAGTATTTGGTCATCAGGTCAGCCCCAGCATTTT
CASSIWSSGQPQHF
>TRBV2|TRBJ2-1|TRBD2|NA
TGTGCCAGCAGCGTTACCGGGACTAGCGGGAACCCCAATGAGCAGTTCTTC
CASSVTGTSGNPNEQFF
>TRBV12-5|TRBJ2-3|NA|few
TGTGCTAGTGGTTTGGGAGCGGGCGGCACAGATACGCAGTATTTT
CASGLGAGGTDTQYF
>TRBV7-9|TRBJ1-3|NA|NA
TGTGCCAGCAGACCAGACAGCGTCTCTGGAAACACCATATATTTT
CASRPDSVSGNTIYF
>TRBV10-1|TRBJ2-3|NA|NA
TGCGCCAGCAGTGAGTCGACTCGGGGCACAGATACGCAGTATTTT
CASSESTRGTDTQYF
>TRBV2|TRBJ2-3|TRBD2|once
TGTGCCAGCAGTCCGGGACTAGCGGAGGCAGATACGCAGTATTTT
CASSPGLAEADTQYF
>TRBV27|TRBJ1-2|NA|once
TGTGCCAGCAGTTTGTTTTGGGGATCAGGGCTCCACTACACCTTC
CASSLFWGSGLHYTF
>TRBV6-1|TRBJ1-4|NA|NA
TGTGCCAGCAGTGAAGGATTTGAGGGATTAGAAGAAAAACTGTTTTTT
CASSEGFEGLEEKLFF
>TRBV14|TRBJ2-7|TRBD1|NA
TGTGCCAGCAGCCGACTAAGGGACAGCTCCTACGAGCAGTACTTC
CASSRLRDSSYEQYF
>TRBV19|TRBJ2-2|TRBD2|once
TGTGCCAGTAGTATGAGAGGGCTAGCGGGAGGCAGGAACACCGGGGAGCTGTTTTTT
CASSMRGLAGGRNTGELFF
>TRBV2|TRBJ1-5|NA|few
TGTGCCAGCAGTGTGGGACCTCCTCAGGGGTCCCAGCATTTT
CASSVGPPQGSQHF
>TRBV6-5|TRBJ2-5|TRBD2|NA
TGTGCCAGCAGAACTAGCGGGCTTCAAGAGACCCAGTACTTC
CASRTSGLQETQYF
>TRBV6-1|TRBJ1-2|TRBD1|NA
TGTGCCAGCAGTGAAGGAATAGGACAGGGCTCTTACTATGGCTACACCTTC
CASSEGIGQGSYYGYTF
>TRBV3-1/TRBV3-2|TRBJ2-3|NA|NA
TGTGCCAGCAGCCAAGATCCGCTTAGTGCCGAAACTAACACAGATACGCAGTATTTT
CASSQDPLSAETNTDTQYF
>TRBV5-6|TRBJ2-3|NA|NA
TGTGCCAGCAGCTCTGGACAGGGAGGGAATACGCAGTATTTT
CASSSGQGGNTQYF
>TRBV5-6|TRBJ1-6|NA|few
TGTGCCAGCAGTTTGACATCCGATTCACCCCTCCACTTT
CASSLTSDSPLHF
>TRBV4-3|TRBJ1-4|TRBD1|NA
TGCGCCAGCAGCCAAGATTGGGGACAGGGGTTTGAAAAACTGTTTTTT
CASSQDWGQGFEKLFF
>TRBV30|TRBJ1-6|NA|NA
TGTGCCTGGAGTCAACCGGGACATAATAATTCACCCCTCCACTTT
CAWSQPGHNNSPLHF
>TRBV7-9|TRBJ2-7|TRBD2|NA
TGTGCCAGCAGCCTACAAACGGGACTACCAGGATTCTACGAGCAGTACTTC
CASSLQTGLPGFYEQYF
>TRBV18|TRBJ2-1|TRBD2|NA
TGTGCCAGCTCACCGGGCCTAGCGGGAGGAACCTACAATGAGCAGTTCTTC
CASSPGLAGGTYNEQFF
>TRBV3-1/TRBV3-2|TRBJ2-1|TRBD2|NA
TGTGCCAGCAGTCGATCCGGGACTAGCGGGAGTGGCAATGAGCAGTTCTTC
CASSRSGTSGSGNEQFF
>TRBV7-2|TRBJ2-1|NA|once
TGTGCCAGCAGCTCGCCCGGGTCGGGAAAAAATGAGCAGTTCTTC
CASSSPGSGKNEQFF
>TRBV6-6|TRBJ2-1|NA|NA
TGTGCCACAGTAGGCGGGACCTACAATGAGCAGTTCTTC
CATVGGTYNEQFF
>TRBV3-1/TRBV3-2|TRBJ1-6|TRBD1|few
TGTGCCAGCAGCCCAAACAGGGGGGCACCCCTCCACTTT
CASSPNRGAPLHF
>TRBV28|TRBJ1-2|TRBD1|NA
TGTGCCAGCAGTTCAGCGACAGGGTATGGCTACACCTTC
CASSSATGYGYTF
>TRBV18|TRBJ2-1|TRBD1|once
TGTGCCAGCTCACCAGGGCCGGGACAGGCCTACAATGAGCAGTTCTTC
CASSPGPGQAYNEQFF